This T cell receptor beta chain was obtained from a study of Graves' ophthalmopathy and Graves' hyperthyroidism. Overall study context: Samples of peripheral blood were obtained at initial diagnosis, prior to treatment of any kind.

Patients with other autoimmune diseases, uncontrolled infections, pregnancy or lactation were excluded. A note on this clonotype: Its specificity is not known.

Amplifying from RNA transcripts, the study obtained TCR beta CDR3 regions. In the first round, RT-PCR was carried out with HTBI primers, and a multiplex PCR formed the second round. MiXCR was run by TCRdb on the multiplex PCR reads, yielding one entry per CDR3 protein. The sample holds some 250,000 distinct CDR3 sequences, around 50% seen once. The study, taken as a whole, reports: For separating ophthalmopathy from stable hyperthyroidism, a 13-signature model gave 85% to 90% sensitivity and roughly 79% specificity.

Deletions cut 5 bases from V and 9 bases from J, with 19 bases between. The germline V gene has CDR1 SGHTA and CDR2 FQGNSA. The CDR3 is 14 amino acids. The clonotype comes from an adult man with Graves' ophthalmopathy. V gene TRBV7-2 combines with J gene TRBJ1-2, with D tentatively TRBD1 (6 bases). Sequencing used peripheral blood. The CDR3 is CASSLPGAGGSYTF. The DNA of the CDR3 is TGTGCCAGCAGCCTCCCGGGGGCCGGCGGTAGCTACACCTTC.